The 3 T cell receptor beta chains below all came from one sample that was sequenced in a study of blood T cell repertoires in COVID-19. Produced via immunoSEQ multiplex PCR; TCRdb's table is partial and in-frame only. The sample contains about 160,000 clones, roughly 88% of which appear only once. The sequenced material came from PBMCs or T cells enriched from blood (not recorded which). These receptors all come from a woman in her forties or fifties who had recovered from COVID-19.

This clone was seen a single time. V and J are TRBV25-1 and TRBJ2-5; 8 bases map to TRBD2. CDR3 size: 15 residues. V was pared by 4 bases and J by 5 bases, with 9 bases of the junction left unmatched. Germline CDR1 MGHDK, CDR2 SYGVNS. The CDR3 region has the DNA TGTGCCAGCAGTGCAGGTAGCGGGGTCGGGGAGACCCAGTACTTC. The encoded protein is CASSAGSGVGETQYF. The variable domain in full, completed from reference TRBV25-1 and TRBJ2-5, reads EADIYQTPRYLVIGTGKKITLECSQTMGHDKMYWYQQDPGMELHLIHYSYGVNSTEKGDLSSESTVSRIRTEHFPLTLESARPSHTSQYLCASSAGSGVGETQYFGPGTRLLVL.

The CDR3 loop reads CASSPGPRGGNTGELFF. The CDR3 nucleotides read TGTGCCAGCAGCCCCGGTCCCCGCGGGGGGAACACCGGGGAGCTGTTTTTT. The V and J genes are TRBV7-3 and TRBJ2-2; 7 nucleotides align to TRBD2. The CDR3 totals 17 residues. The V gene's germline CDR1 is SGHTA and CDR2 FQGTGA. V gave up 5 bases and J gave up 1 base; unmatched junction bases: 10. Based on the CDR3 plus reference TRBV7-3 and TRBJ2-2, the full variable domain is GAGVSQTPSNKVTEKGKYVELRCDPISGHTALYWYRQSLGQGPEFLIYFQGTGAADDSGLPNDRFFAVRPEGSVSTLKIQRTERGDSAVYLCASSPGPRGGNTGELFFGEGSRLTVL.

The rearrangement uses TRBV4-1 and TRBJ2-7, with 10 bases that match TRBD1. V was pared by 4 bases and J by 6 bases, with 15 bases of the junction left unmatched. This CDR3 contains 17 residues. Germline CDR1 is MGHRA and CDR2 is YSYEKL. The CDR3 sequence: CASSPSPVGQGGVEQYF. For the CDR3, the DNA is TGCGCCAGCAGCCCTTCCCCCGTAGGACAGGGGGGCGTCGAGCAGTACTTC.